One sample yielded the 9 T cell receptor beta chains listed below, sequenced in a study of regulatory T cells in long-lasting Graves disease. Time point: newly diagnosed GD, antithyroid drugs for less than 3 months. Scientists built the TCR library using RNA that was extracted from PBMCs. Construction of the TCR beta libraries employed iRepertoire HTBI primers in conjunction with Arm-PCR of CDR3 regions. From the multiplex PCR reads, TCRdb called clonotypes with MiXCR, one entry per CDR3 protein. The data show about 430,000 distinct CDR3 sequences, with 15% seen just once and approximately 7.6% held by the top ten. This sample was also put to use in a study of T cells in Graves' hyperthyroidism and ophthalmopathy.

The specimen comprised peripheral blood mononuclear cells (PBMCs), sampled at new diagnosis, from a patient treated with antithyroid drugs. The receptors here all came from a woman in her thirties or forties with Graves disease.

This clonotype has a handful of counts. The V call is TRBV19, the J call TRBJ2-1, with TRBD2 matching over 7 bases. The CDR3 runs 15 residues. Germline V gene lookup returns CDR1 LNHDA and CDR2 SQIVND (reference sequence). V dropped 3 bases and J dropped 3; count of bases not matched to a gene: 5. The CDR3 loop is CASSMLAASYNEQFF. The CDR3 nucleotides are TGTGCCAGTAGTATGCTAGCGGCCAGCTACAATGAGCAGTTCTTC.

This clonotype was seen ten or more times. The chain employs TRBV28 and TRBJ2-3; 8 bases match TRBD2. The CDR3 extends over 14 amino acids. After removal of 9 bases from V and 0 bases from J, the junction contained 5 bases not matched to a gene. The germline V gene encodes CDR1 MDHEN and CDR2 SYDVKM. The CDR3 sequence: CASELAVSTDTQYF. The CDR3 nucleotides are TGTGCCAGTGAACTAGCGGTTAGCACAGATACGCAGTATTTT. Drawing the rest from reference TRBV28 and TRBJ2-3, the complete variable domain is DVKVTQSSRYLVKRTGEKVFLECVQDMDHENMFWYRQDPGLGLRLIYFSYDVKMKEKGDIPEGYSVSREKKERFSLILESASTNQTSMYLCASELAVSTDTQYFGPGTRLTVL.

In the case of this clonotype: A far larger clone is a single base away, which makes a read error likely. The chain links TRBV28 to TRBJ2-3; 8 positions match TRBD2. The DNA end favors TRBJ2-1, so the J call may be wrong. The CDR3 has 16 amino acids. Germline loops: CDR1 MDHEN, CDR2 SYDVKM. Here the CDR3 reads CASFEGTSGLYDEQFF. CDR3 in DNA: TGTGCCAGCTTCGAGGGAACTAGCGGTCTCTACGATGAGCAGTTCTTC.

The table lists this clonotype with many counts. The V gene is TRBV6-1, the J gene TRBJ1-1; D may be TRBD1 (6 bases). Germline V lookup: CDR1 MNHNS, CDR2 SASEGT. The CDR3 loop spans 13 amino acids. Trimming left V 6 bases short and J 5 bases short, with 13 bases between. CDR3 in amino acids: CASREGDGTEAFF. The CDR3 region has the DNA TGTGCCAGCAGAGAGGGGGACGGGACTGAAGCTTTCTTT.

With respect to this clonotype: A much larger clone sits a single nucleotide away, making a read error possible. V and J are TRBV24-1 and TRBJ2-6, with D unclear. Germline V gene data show CDR1 as KGHDR and CDR2 as SFDVKD. Trimming left V 7 bases short and J 1 base short, with 4 bases between. The CDR3 loop spans 13 amino acids. The CDR3 reads CATRGSGANVLTF. CDR3 DNA: TGTGCCACCAGGGGGTCTGGGGCCAACGTCCTGACTTTC.

This clonotype has a count of ten or more. The V call is TRBV10-3, the J call TRBJ2-5; possible D gene TRBD1, 5 bases. Trimming removed 4 bases at V and 2 bases at J, with 8 bases between. This CDR3 has 13 amino acids. The V gene's germline CDR1 is ENHRY and CDR2 SYGVKD. The CDR3, as DNA: TGTGCCATCAGTGGGGGCCCGCAAGAGACCCAGTACTTC. Translating it yields CAISGGPQETQYF.

This clonotype has a handful of counts. This chain joins TRBV2 and TRBJ1-3; 10 bases line up with TRBD1. J was trimmed by 0 bases and V by 6 bases; bases with no gene match: 8. The CDR3 extends over 17 amino acids. Germline-derived CDR1 and CDR2 are SNHLY and FYNNEI. CDR3 coding DNA: TGTGCCAGCAGCCCTAAGGGGACAGGGGCCTCTGGAAACACCATATATTTT. Translating gives CASSPKGTGASGNTIYF.

Here the CDR3 DNA reads TGTGCCAGCAGCGAACCGATGCCCGAGCAGGGGCCAGATACGCAGTATTTT. Translation: CASSEPMPEQGPDTQYF. The chain is built from TRBV11-2 and TRBJ2-3, with D possibly TRBD1 on 6 matching bases. Germline-derived CDR1 and CDR2 are SGHAT and FQNNGV. The CDR3 runs to 17 residues. The V gene lost 5 bases and the J gene lost 4 bases, with 22 bases spanning the gap.

This clonotype was counted only a few times. V usage is TRBV6-2 or TRBV6-3 and J usage is TRBJ2-1; 9 bases are shared with TRBD1. This CDR3 comprises 17 residues. V lost 1 base and J lost 3; bases outside the gene matches: 7. Germline CDR1 and CDR2: MNHEY and SVGEGT. The CDR3 protein is CASSYWERGQGYNEQFF. The CDR3, as DNA: TGTGCCAGCAGTTACTGGGAACGGGGACAGGGCTACAATGAGCAGTTCTTC.